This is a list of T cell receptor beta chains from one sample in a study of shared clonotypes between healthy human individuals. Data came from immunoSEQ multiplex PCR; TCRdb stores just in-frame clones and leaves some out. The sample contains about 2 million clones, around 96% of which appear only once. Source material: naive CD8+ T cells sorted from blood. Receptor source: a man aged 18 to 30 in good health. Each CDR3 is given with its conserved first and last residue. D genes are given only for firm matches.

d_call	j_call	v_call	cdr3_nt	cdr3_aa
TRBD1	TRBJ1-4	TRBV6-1	TGTGCCAGCAGTGGTGGAGGGACAGGAGCACGAGAAAAACTGTTTTTT	CASSGGGTGAREKLFF
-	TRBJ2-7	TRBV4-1	TGCGCCAGCAGCCAAAAACCCGGGTACACCCGCTCCTACGAGCAGTACTTC	CASSQKPGYTRSYEQYF
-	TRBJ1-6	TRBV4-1	TGCGCCAGCAGCCAAGATGACACCGAGATTGGGTCCCTCCACTTT	CASSQDDTEIGSLHF
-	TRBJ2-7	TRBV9	TGTGCCAGCAGCGTAGCTCCCGGCTACGAGCAGTACTTC	CASSVAPGYEQYF
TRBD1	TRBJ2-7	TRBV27	TGTGCCAGCAGTTTCGGACAGGGGACGGGCGCCTACGAGCAGTACTTC	CASSFGQGTGAYEQYF
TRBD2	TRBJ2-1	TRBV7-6	TGTGCCAGCAGCTTAGTAGCGGGGGGGCGAAATGAGCAGTTCTTC	CASSLVAGGRNEQFF
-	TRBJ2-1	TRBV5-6	TGTGCCAGCAGGCGGGGTTACAATGAGCAGTTCTTC	CASRRGYNEQFF
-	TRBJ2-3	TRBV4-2	TGTGCCAGCAGCCAAGAGTTAGCGGCTAGCACAGATACGCAGTATTTT	CASSQELAASTDTQYF
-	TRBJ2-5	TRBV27	TGTGCCAGCAGTTTTATTGGGGGCTCGGGGAAGGAGACCCAGTACTTC	CASSFIGGSGKETQYF
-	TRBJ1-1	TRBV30	TGTGCCTGGAGTGTTGACAGCACTGAAGCTTTCTTT	CAWSVDSTEAFF
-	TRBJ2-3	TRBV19	TGTGCCAGTAGTATCCTATCTTCAGATACGCAGTATTTT	CASSILSSDTQYF
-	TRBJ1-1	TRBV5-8	TGTGCCAGCAGCTTGAACCCGAGACAGGTTTCCTTGAACACTGAAGCTTTCTTT	CASSLNPRQVSLNTEAFF
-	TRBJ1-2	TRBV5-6	TGTGCCAGCAGCGCCGGGGCGGGTAACTATGGCTACACCTTC	CASSAGAGNYGYTF